Shown below are 12 T cell receptor beta chains from a single sample sequenced in a study of CD8 T cells in Susac syndrome. RNA in amounts of roughly 0.5 to 1 ug was reverse transcribed with random hexamers. TCRdb processed the immunoSEQ multiplex PCR reads anew with MiXCR; each CDR3 protein has one entry. The table shows some 450,000 distinct CDR3 sequences, with more than 80% occurring only once. Sequencing was performed on CD8+ T cells from PBMCs. The origin of the receptors is a human donor with multiple sclerosis.

This clonotype was seen only once. The chain has TRBV7-9 and TRBJ1-2, with 7 bases identical to TRBD1. The V segment lost 5 bases and the J segment 0 bases; nucleotides outside the gene matches: 9. CDR1 and CDR2 from the germline V gene are SEHNR and FQNEAQ (reference sequence). This CDR3 spans 16 amino acids. The chain's CDR3 is CASSTNLGQTNYGYTF. In DNA, the CDR3 is TGTGCCAGCAGCACCAACCTGGGACAGACTAACTATGGCTACACCTTC.

The V call is TRBV4-1, the J call TRBJ1-1; D is ambiguous. V was trimmed by 4 bases and J by 6 bases, leaving 21 bases between them. Germline CDR1 reads MGHRA; CDR2 reads YSYEKL. This CDR3 is built from 16 residues. CDR3 in amino acids: CASSRGEVFGSSEAFF. Written as DNA, the CDR3 is TGCGCCAGCAGCCGTGGAGAGGTTTTCGGAAGCTCTGAAGCTTTCTTT.

V usage is TRBV5-5 and J usage is TRBJ1-5; possibly TRBD1 for D (5 bases). Trimming removed 7 bases from V and 1 base from J, with 9 bases in between. The CDR3 covers 13 residues. The germline V gene has CDR1 SGHKS and CDR2 YYEKEE (reference sequence). CDR3 in DNA: TGTGCCAGCGCGACAGAGAGCAATCAGCCCCAGCATTTT. Translation: CASATESNQPQHF.

CDR3 region: CASSQEAQGGYNEQFF. Written as DNA, the CDR3 is TGCGCCAGCAGCCAAGAGGCGCAGGGGGGCTACAATGAGCAGTTCTTC. The chain combines TRBV4-1 with TRBJ2-1; possibly TRBD1 for D (7 bases). The CDR3 is 16 residues long. V shed 0 bases and J shed 3 bases, with 12 bases lying between them. CDR1 is MGHRA, CDR2 YSYEKL, per germline.

The genes are TRBV4-1 and TRBJ1-2; TRBD1 might be the D (6 bases). Germline loops: CDR1 MGHRA, CDR2 YSYEKL. The CDR3 contains 15 residues. Trimming removed 4 bases from V and 4 bases from J, with 16 bases in between. This chain's CDR3 is CASSPGQTVSYGYTF. The CDR3 DNA sequence: TGCGCCAGCAGCCCTGGACAGACTGTAAGCTATGGCTACACCTTC.

In the case of this clonotype: It may be a read error: a sequence one base away is much more abundant. The chain employs TRBV6-5 and TRBJ2-7; 7 bases match TRBD1. CDR1 and CDR2 from the germline V gene are MNHEY and SVGAGI. V gave up 5 bases and J gave up 5 bases; unmatched junction bases: 3. CDR3 size: 12 residues. The CDR3 protein is CASSLTGHEQYF. The CDR3 DNA reads TGTGCCAGCAGTCTGACAGGGCACGAGCAGTACTTC.

This clonotype was seen only once. The chain joins TRBV10-2 to TRBJ2-3, with D tentatively TRBD1 (6 bases). Trimming left V 6 bases short and J 2 bases short, with 12 bases between. Germline loops: CDR1 WSHSY, CDR2 SAAADI. The CDR3 consists of 14 residues. Written as DNA, the CDR3 is TGCGCCAGCAGCGACAGGTCTTCCACAGATACGCAGTATTTT. This encodes CASSDRSSTDTQYF.

This clonotype was counted a single time. CDR3 amino acids: CASSLGPTGTDTEAFF. The CDR3 nucleotides are TGTGCCAGCAGCCTCGGTCCTACCGGGACAGACACTGAAGCTTTCTTT. The chain couples TRBV3-1 to TRBJ1-1; 7 bases are shared with TRBD1. Looked up from germline, CDR1 is LGHDT and CDR2 is YNNKEL (reference sequence). The J segment lost 3 bases and the V segment lost 4 bases, leaving 11 bases of the junction unmatched. The CDR3 runs to 16 residues.

The chain employs TRBV29-1 and TRBJ2-1, with 7 positions matching TRBD1. J was trimmed by 7 bases and V by 0 bases; bases with no gene match: 3. The CDR3 covers 13 residues. Germline V gene data show CDR1 as SQVTM and CDR2 as ANQGSEA. The CDR3 region is CSVEEGQRNEQFF. The CDR3 nucleotides read TGCAGCGTTGAAGAGGGACAGCGGAATGAGCAGTTCTTC.

The chain employs TRBV11-2 and TRBJ1-4; D unclear. Deletions cut 2 bases from V and 1 base from J, with 11 bases between. The CDR3 is made up of 16 amino acids. Germline V gene lookup returns CDR1 SGHAT and CDR2 FQNNGV. CDR3 in amino acids: CASSLWTRGTNEKLFF. The CDR3 coding sequence is TGTGCCAGCAGCTTATGGACGCGCGGAACTAATGAAAAACTGTTTTTT.

V and J are TRBV20-1 and TRBJ1-1, with D hard to call. CDR3 length: 12 amino acids. CDR1 DFQATT and CDR2 SNEGSKA come from the germline V gene (reference sequence). V was cut by 6 bases and J by 3 bases, with 11 bases left in between. CDR3 loop: CSAAKGDTEAFF. The CDR3 coding sequence is TGCAGTGCCGCTAAAGGAGACACTGAAGCTTTCTTT.

This chain links TRBV5-4 with TRBJ2-5; no clear D. V lost 0 bases and J 2 bases, leaving 8 bases between the germline ends. CDR1 SGHNT and CDR2 YYREEE come from the germline V gene (reference sequence). The CDR3 extends over 14 amino acids. The CDR3 here is CASSLDGTQETQYF. In nucleotides, the CDR3 is TGTGCCAGCAGCTTGGACGGAACACAAGAGACCCAGTACTTC.